Presented here are 27 T cell receptor beta chains from one specimen sequenced in a study of control samples from healthy donors and cancer patients (dated by TCRdb to 2018 to 2021). The library was made by the immunoSEQ multiplex PCR assay. TCRdb re-hosts the immuneACCESS table, in-frame sequences only. Its copies lack some clones; in the studies checked, an unresolved V gene accounts for under half of them, and the cause for the rest is not known. A total of about 140,000 clones appear in this sample, roughly 92% of them only once. The ten top clones hold around 10% of the sample. The specimen was blood. All receptors come from a young man in good health.

This clone has just one count. The genes are TRBV19 and TRBJ1-2, with 8 bases aligning to TRBD1. CDR1 and CDR2 (germline): LNHDA, SQIVND (reference sequence). CDR3 length: 14 amino acids. V trimming: 4 bases; J trimming: 4 bases; junction bases outside the gene matches: 5. CDR3 nucleotide sequence: TGTGCCAGTAGTACGCGGACAGGGAGCTATGGCTACACCTTC. Its translation is CASSTRTGSYGYTF. Variable domain in full (rest from reference TRBV19 and TRBJ1-2): DGGITQSPKYLFRKEGQNVTLSCEQNLNHDAMYWYRQDPGQGLRLIYYSQIVNDFQKGDIAEGYSVSREKKESFPLTVTSAQKNPTAFYLCASSTRTGSYGYTFGSGTRLTVV.

The CDR3 sequence is CASSQPRDRGRGRDGYTF. Here the CDR3 DNA reads TGCGCCAGCAGCCAGCCCCGGGACAGGGGACGTGGTAGAGATGGCTACACCTTC. The V call is TRBV4-1, the J call TRBJ1-2; 10 nucleotides align to TRBD1. The V segment lost 3 bases and the J segment 6 bases; nucleotides outside the gene matches: 16. The CDR3 runs to 18 residues. Germline-derived CDR1 and CDR2 are MGHRA and YSYEKL.

The chain carries TRBV12-3 or TRBV12-4 and TRBJ2-7; 7 nucleotides agree with TRBD1. The J segment lost 3 bases and the V segment lost 9 bases, leaving 8 bases of the junction unmatched. The CDR3 has 13 amino acids. The CDR3 here is CASGDSHIYEQYF. The CDR3 coding sequence is TGTGCCAGTGGGGACAGTCACATCTACGAGCAGTACTTC.

The rearrangement uses TRBV30 and TRBJ1-1; D remains ambiguous. V was cut by 4 bases and J by 7 bases, with 10 bases left in between. Germline values: CDR1 GTSNPN, CDR2 SVGIG (reference sequence). The CDR3 is made up of 11 amino acids. CDR3 in amino acids: CAWIGEGEAFF. The CDR3 coding sequence is TGTGCCTGGATTGGAGAGGGTGAAGCTTTCTTT.

The chain is built from TRBV19 and TRBJ2-7; D might be TRBD1 (5 bases). With 3 bases removed from V and 5 bases from J, the gap between germline ends came to 20 bases. Germline values: CDR1 LNHDA, CDR2 SQIVND (reference sequence). CDR3 size: 16 residues. CDR3 coding DNA: TGTGCCAGTAGTATCGTGGTCGGGCAGGGAACAGACGAGCAGTACTTC. This gives the protein CASSIVVGQGTDEQYF.

This clone was counted a single time. This chain joins TRBV7-2 and TRBJ2-1, with 9 bases that match TRBD2. The CDR3 sequence is 15 residues long. Germline V gene data show CDR1 as SGHTA and CDR2 as FQGNSA. The trim removed 2 bases at V and 4 bases at J, leaving 3 bases unmatched. The CDR3 spells CASSLSSGIYNEQFF. Here the CDR3 DNA reads TGTGCCAGCAGCTTATCTAGCGGGATTTACAATGAGCAGTTCTTC.

The chain employs TRBV7-2 and TRBJ2-1; 11 bases fit TRBD2. Germline V gives CDR1 SGHTA, CDR2 FQGNSA. This CDR3 comprises 17 residues. After removal of 5 bases from V and 7 bases from J, the junction contained 13 bases not matched to a gene. The CDR3 reads CASSTETLAGGSNEQFF. The CDR3, as DNA: TGTGCCAGCAGCACCGAGACTTTAGCGGGAGGGTCTAATGAGCAGTTCTTC.

This sequence joins TRBV27 and TRBJ2-7; TRBD1 matches at 9 bases. With V trimmed by 7 bases and J by 6 bases, 10 bases remained unmatched. In germline, CDR1 is MNHEY, CDR2 SMNVEV (reference sequence). The CDR3 runs 14 residues. The CDR3 region is CASNRGLGFGEQYF. CDR3 nucleotides: TGTGCCAGCAACAGGGGGCTTGGGTTTGGCGAGCAGTACTTC.

The chain couples TRBV9 to TRBJ2-1; 12 bases fit TRBD2. Germline CDR1 and CDR2: SGDLS and YYNGEE. The ends lost 2 bases at V and 6 bases at J; junction bases unmatched: 6. The CDR3 sequence is 16 residues long. CDR3 nucleotides: TGTGCCAGCAGCGTGTCTAGCGGGAGGGCCTCCAATGAGCAGTTCTTC. It is translated as CASSVSSGRASNEQFF.

The chain joins TRBV9 to TRBJ2-7; D might be TRBD2 (6 bases). In germline, CDR1 is SGDLS, CDR2 YYNGEE. V was trimmed by 3 bases and J by 7 bases, leaving 14 bases between them. This CDR3 has 13 amino acids. The CDR3 is CASSAPRGKEQYF. The CDR3 DNA follows: TGTGCCAGCAGCGCCCCCCGGGGGAAGGAGCAGTACTTC. Filled out from reference TRBV9 and TRBJ2-7, the complete variable domain reads DSGVTQTPKHLITATGQRVTLRCSPRSGDLSVYWYQQSLDQGLQFLIQYYNGEERAKGNILERFSAQQFPDLHSELNLSSLELGDSALYFCASSAPRGKEQYFGPGTRLTVT.

The chain carries TRBV7-9 and TRBJ2-7, with a weak D call TRBD2 (6 bases). Germline-derived CDR1 and CDR2 are SEHNR and FQNEAQ (reference sequence). The CDR3 runs to 15 residues. V shed 0 bases and J shed 3 bases, with 12 bases lying between them. Written as DNA, the CDR3 is TGTGCCAGCAGCTTAGCGGGTAGACTAGTCTACGAGCAGTACTTC. Encoded protein: CASSLAGRLVYEQYF.

The CDR3 DNA sequence: TGTGCCAGCTCACCTCAACAGGGGCCGGGGGAGACCCAGTACTTC. Its translation is CASSPQQGPGETQYF. The rearrangement uses TRBV18 and TRBJ2-5; 7 bases agree with TRBD1. Germline CDR1 is KGHSH and CDR2 is LQKENI. The CDR3 runs to 15 residues. J was trimmed by 5 bases and V by 3 bases; bases with no gene match: 9.

The chain carries TRBV28 and TRBJ2-2, with D perhaps TRBD2 (5 bases). V lost 6 bases to trimming and J lost 5 bases, with 16 bases between them. The CDR3 runs to 15 residues. Germline CDR1 reads MDHEN; CDR2 reads SYDVKM. The CDR3 sequence is CASRRTGRTTGELFF. The CDR3 nucleotides read TGTGCCAGCAGGAGGACTGGACGGACGACCGGGGAGCTGTTTTTT.

The J gene is TRBJ2-5, the V gene TRBV7-8; the D gene is possibly TRBD1 (6 bases). Germline CDR1 is SGHVS and CDR2 is FQNEAQ. The germline V and J ends were trimmed by 1 base and 5 bases, with 11 bases remaining between them. CDR3 length equals 14 residues. The CDR3 spells CASSLGHRDETQYF. The CDR3 nucleotides are TGTGCCAGCAGCTTAGGACACAGGGATGAGACCCAGTACTTC.

In its sample, this clone was seen once. V usage is TRBV4-3 and J usage is TRBJ2-7; D gene uncertain. Trimming pared 4 bases from V and 9 bases from J, leaving 7 bases between. Per the germline V gene, CDR1 is LGHNA and CDR2 is YSLEER. This CDR3 contains 10 residues. CDR3 nucleotide sequence: TGCGCCAGCAGCCCCTCGGGGCAGTACTTC. Amino acid sequence: CASSPSGQYF.

The V gene is TRBV15, the J gene TRBJ1-4, with a tentative D call TRBD1 (6 bases). Looked up from germline, CDR1 is LNHNV and CDR2 is YYDKDF (reference sequence). V gave up 0 bases and J gave up 9 bases, with 14 bases separating them. The length of the CDR3 is 15 residues. Here the CDR3 reads CATSRDPGDTKKLFF. The DNA of the CDR3 is TGTGCCACCAGCAGAGATCCGGGGGACACGAAAAAACTGTTTTTT. Supplemented by reference TRBV15 and TRBJ1-4, the full variable domain reads DAMVIQNPRYQVTQFGKPVTLSCSQTLNHNVMYWYQQKSSQAPKLLFHYYDKDFNNEADTPDNFQSRRPNTSFCFLDIRSPGLGDTAMYLCATSRDPGDTKKLFFGSGTQLSVL.

The chain recombines TRBV27 with TRBJ2-2, with D maybe TRBD1 (6 bases). Germline CDR1 is MNHEY and CDR2 is SMNVEV (reference sequence). V was shortened by 7 bases and J by 6 bases, with 21 bases between the two germline ends. CDR3 size: 16 residues. CDR3 region: CASTFKQGFSSGELFF. The DNA of the CDR3 is TGTGCCAGCACTTTTAAACAGGGATTTAGTTCCGGGGAGCTGTTTTTT.

The chain links TRBV2 to TRBJ1-1; TRBD1 might be the D (5 bases). The germline V gene has CDR1 SNHLY and CDR2 FYNNEI. The CDR3 has 12 amino acids. The germline V and J ends were trimmed by 11 bases and 4 bases, with 14 bases remaining between them. CDR3 in amino acids: CAGGRSPTEAFF. The CDR3 nucleotides are TGTGCCGGGGGAAGAAGTCCCACTGAAGCTTTCTTT.

The chain employs TRBV30 and TRBJ1-2; no definite D call. The CDR3 has 11 residues. V gave up 4 bases and J gave up 8 bases, with 11 bases separating them. Germline lookup yields CDR1 GTSNPN and CDR2 SVGIG (reference sequence). Here the CDR3 reads CAWIESRGYTF. In DNA form, the CDR3 reads TGTGCCTGGATAGAGTCTCGGGGCTACACCTTC.

This clone was seen once. This chain connects TRBV5-1 to TRBJ1-1; tentative D call: TRBD1 (5 bases). The CDR3 covers 15 residues. V was shortened by 1 base and J by 7 bases, with 17 bases between the two germline ends. CDR1 is SGHRS, CDR2 YFSETQ, per germline. The CDR3 coding sequence is TGCGCCAGCAGCTTGTCTTGGGGGAGTAAACTTGAAGCTTTCTTT. This encodes CASSLSWGSKLEAFF.

The V call is TRBV2, the J call TRBJ1-1, with a weak D call TRBD1 (5 bases). The CDR3 is 16 amino acids. V was cut by 6 bases and J by 0 bases, with 17 bases left in between. Germline CDR1 SNHLY, CDR2 FYNNEI. The DNA for the CDR3 is TGTGCCAGCAGCGTAGGGACCATGTATATGAACACTGAAGCTTTCTTT. It translates to CASSVGTMYMNTEAFF.

This clone has a single count. The chain is built from TRBV4-1 and TRBJ2-3, with 13 bases identical to TRBD2. J gave up 4 bases and V 4 bases, and 8 bases lay outside the gene matches. This CDR3 contains 17 residues. Germline values: CDR1 MGHRA, CDR2 YSYEKL. The CDR3 sequence: CASSPTSGRRRADTQYF. The DNA for the CDR3 is TGCGCCAGCAGCCCGACTAGCGGGAGGAGAAGGGCAGATACGCAGTATTTT.

The chain uses TRBV28 and TRBJ1-3; D not certain. V lost 5 bases and J lost 0, with 8 bases in between. Germline-derived CDR1 and CDR2 are MDHEN and SYDVKM. This CDR3 has 14 amino acids. The CDR3 region is CASSRDNSGNTIYF. DNA for the CDR3: TGTGCCAGCAGTCGAGATAACTCTGGAAACACCATATATTTT.

The chain couples TRBV28 to TRBJ2-7; TRBD2 aligns across 9 bases. Looked up from germline, CDR1 is MDHEN and CDR2 is SYDVKM. The trim removed 10 bases at V and 5 bases at J, leaving 6 bases unmatched. The CDR3 length is 12 residues. The CDR3 loop is CAIGTSFHEQYF. CDR3 in DNA: TGTGCCATCGGGACTAGCTTCCACGAGCAGTACTTC.

This clone was picked up a small number of times. The CDR3 DNA reads TGTGCCAGCAGTGAGAGCGCGACTAGCGGGCACGAGCAGTACTTC. Protein: CASSESATSGHEQYF. This chain connects TRBV6-1 to TRBJ2-7; 10 bases fit TRBD2. This CDR3 region has 15 residues. CDR1 MNHNS and CDR2 SASEGT come from the germline V gene. Trimming at V came to 3 bases and at J to 5 bases, leaving 7 bases not matched to a gene.

V and J are TRBV4-1 and TRBJ2-7; no clear D gene. Germline CDR1 and CDR2: MGHRA and YSYEKL. V was clipped by 1 base and J by 2 bases, with 9 bases between them. CDR3 length equals 14 residues. As DNA, the CDR3 is TGCGCCAGCAGCCAAGCCCACGGAACCTACGAGCAGTACTTC. Amino acid sequence: CASSQAHGTYEQYF.

The chain has TRBV5-4 and TRBJ1-2; TRBD1 is a possible D gene (5 bases). Germline assignment: CDR1 SGHNT and CDR2 YYREEE (reference sequence). This CDR3 region has 15 residues. V lost 0 bases and J 7 bases, leaving 16 bases between the germline ends. Written as DNA, the CDR3 is TGTGCCAGCAGCTTGGGGGTGGGGCTGGCCGGTGGCTACACCTTC. It specifies CASSLGVGLAGGYTF. Full variable domain (outside the CDR3, taken from reference TRBV5-4 and TRBJ1-2): ETGVTQSPTHLIKTRGQQVTLRCSSQSGHNTVSWYQQALGQGPQFIFQYYREEENGRGNFPPRFSGLQFPNYSSELNVNALELDDSALYLCASSLGVGLAGGYTFGSGTRLTVV.